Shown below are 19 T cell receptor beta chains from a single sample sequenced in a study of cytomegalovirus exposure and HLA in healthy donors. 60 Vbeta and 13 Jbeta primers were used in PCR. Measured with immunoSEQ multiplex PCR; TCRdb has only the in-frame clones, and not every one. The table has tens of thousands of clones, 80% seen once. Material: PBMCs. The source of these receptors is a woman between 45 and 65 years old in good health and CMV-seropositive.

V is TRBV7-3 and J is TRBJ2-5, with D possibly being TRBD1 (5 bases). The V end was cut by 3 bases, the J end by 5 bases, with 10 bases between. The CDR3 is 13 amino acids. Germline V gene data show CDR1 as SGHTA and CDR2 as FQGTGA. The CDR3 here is CASSFNRMETQYF. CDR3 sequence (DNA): TGTGCCAGCAGCTTTAACAGGATGGAGACCCAGTACTTC.

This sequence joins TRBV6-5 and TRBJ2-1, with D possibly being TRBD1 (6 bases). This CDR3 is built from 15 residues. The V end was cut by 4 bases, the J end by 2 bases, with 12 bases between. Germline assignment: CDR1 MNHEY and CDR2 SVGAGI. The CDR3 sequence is CASSLDRNPYNEQFF. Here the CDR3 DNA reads TGTGCCAGCAGTTTAGACAGGAACCCCTACAATGAGCAGTTCTTC.

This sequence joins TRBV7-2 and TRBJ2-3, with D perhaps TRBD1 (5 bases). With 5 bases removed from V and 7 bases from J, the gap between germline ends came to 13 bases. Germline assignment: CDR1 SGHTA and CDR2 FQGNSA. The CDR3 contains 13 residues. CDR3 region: CASSIPQVHTQYF. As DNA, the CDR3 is TGTGCCAGCAGCATCCCACAGGTCCATACGCAGTATTTT.

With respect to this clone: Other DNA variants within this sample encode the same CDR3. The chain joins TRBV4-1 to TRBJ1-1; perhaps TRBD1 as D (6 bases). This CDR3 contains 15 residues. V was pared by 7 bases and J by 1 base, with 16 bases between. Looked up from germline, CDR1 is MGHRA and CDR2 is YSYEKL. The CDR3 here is CASTIKGDANTEAFF. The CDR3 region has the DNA TGCGCCAGCACCATAAAGGGGGATGCGAACACTGAAGCTTTCTTT.

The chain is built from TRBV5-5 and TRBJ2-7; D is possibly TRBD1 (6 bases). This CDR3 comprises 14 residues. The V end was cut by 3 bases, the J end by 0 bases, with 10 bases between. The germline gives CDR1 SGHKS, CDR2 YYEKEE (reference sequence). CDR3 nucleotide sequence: TGTGCCAGCAGCTGGACAGATAGCTCCTACGAGCAGTACGTC. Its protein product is CASSWTDSSYEQYV.

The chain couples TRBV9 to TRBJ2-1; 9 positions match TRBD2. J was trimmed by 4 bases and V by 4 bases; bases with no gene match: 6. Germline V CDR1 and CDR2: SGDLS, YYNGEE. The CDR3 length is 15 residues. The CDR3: CASSTRLADYNEQFF. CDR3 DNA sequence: TGTGCCAGCAGCACACGACTAGCGGATTACAATGAGCAGTTCTTC.

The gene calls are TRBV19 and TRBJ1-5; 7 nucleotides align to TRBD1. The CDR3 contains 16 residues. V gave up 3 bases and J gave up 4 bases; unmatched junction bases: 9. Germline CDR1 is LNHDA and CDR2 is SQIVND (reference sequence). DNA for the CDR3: TGTGCCAGTAGTATCCTCCCGGGACAGAGGAATCAGCCCCAGCATTTT. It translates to CASSILPGQRNQPQHF.

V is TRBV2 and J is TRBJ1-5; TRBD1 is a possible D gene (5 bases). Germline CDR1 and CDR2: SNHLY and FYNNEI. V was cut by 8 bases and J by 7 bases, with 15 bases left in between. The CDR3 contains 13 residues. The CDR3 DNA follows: TGTGCCAGCGGCGGGGGGGGGTGGCAGCCCCAGCATTTT. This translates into CASGGGGWQPQHF.

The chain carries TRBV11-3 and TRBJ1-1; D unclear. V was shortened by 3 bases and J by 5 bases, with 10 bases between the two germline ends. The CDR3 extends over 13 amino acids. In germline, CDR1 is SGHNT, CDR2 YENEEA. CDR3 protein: CASSLEPLTEAFF. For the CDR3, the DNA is TGTGCCAGCAGCTTGGAGCCTTTGACTGAAGCTTTCTTT.

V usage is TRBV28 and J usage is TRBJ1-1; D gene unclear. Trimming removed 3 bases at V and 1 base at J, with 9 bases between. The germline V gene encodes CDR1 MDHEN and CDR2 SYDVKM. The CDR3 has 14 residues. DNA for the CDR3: TGTGCCAGCAGTTTCGAGGGAAGGAACACTGAAGCTTTCTTT. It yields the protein CASSFEGRNTEAFF.

In nucleotides, the CDR3 is TGTGCCAGCAGTTTCTCGGCAGGGGGTTACGAAAAACTGTTTTTT. Protein product: CASSFSAGGYEKLFF. The rearrangement joins TRBV6-5 to TRBJ1-4, with 7 bases aligning to TRBD1. V shed 4 bases, J shed 8 bases, and the junction held 10 bases outside the gene matches. The germline CDR1 and CDR2 sequences are MNHEY and SVGAGI. CDR3 size: 15 residues.

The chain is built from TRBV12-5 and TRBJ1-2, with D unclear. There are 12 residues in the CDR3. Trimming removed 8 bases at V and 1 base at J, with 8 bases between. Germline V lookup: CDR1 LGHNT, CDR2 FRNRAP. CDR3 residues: CASSRDNYGYTF. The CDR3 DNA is TGTGCTAGTAGCCGGGATAACTATGGCTACACCTTC.

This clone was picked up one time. The CDR3 protein is CAISTGYTDTQYF. Written as DNA, the CDR3 is TGTGCCATCAGTACAGGGTACACAGATACGCAGTATTTT. The gene calls are TRBV10-3 and TRBJ2-3, with TRBD1 as a possible D gene (6 bases). The CDR3 has 13 amino acids. V was shortened by 5 bases and J by 2 bases, with 8 bases between the two germline ends. Germline V gene data show CDR1 as ENHRY and CDR2 as SYGVKD.

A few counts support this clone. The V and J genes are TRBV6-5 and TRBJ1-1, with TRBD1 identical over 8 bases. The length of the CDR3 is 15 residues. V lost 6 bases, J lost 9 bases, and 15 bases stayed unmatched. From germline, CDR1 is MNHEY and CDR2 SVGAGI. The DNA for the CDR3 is TGTGCCAGCAGCTATTCAGGGGGCTCTTTATTAAAAGCTTTCTTT. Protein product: CASSYSGGSLLKAFF.

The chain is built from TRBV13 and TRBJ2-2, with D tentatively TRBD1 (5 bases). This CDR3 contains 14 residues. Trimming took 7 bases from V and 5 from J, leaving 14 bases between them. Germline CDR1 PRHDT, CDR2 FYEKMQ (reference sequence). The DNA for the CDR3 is TGTGCCAGCAAAATAGGGGCCGCAACCGGGGAGCTGTTTTTT. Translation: CASKIGAATGELFF.

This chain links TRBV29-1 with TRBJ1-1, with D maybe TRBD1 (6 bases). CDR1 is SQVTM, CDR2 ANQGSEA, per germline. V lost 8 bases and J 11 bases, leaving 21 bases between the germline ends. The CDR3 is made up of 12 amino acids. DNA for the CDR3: TGCAGCTTCCAGGGGAGCGGCACTAGGGCTTTCTTT. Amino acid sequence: CSFQGSGTRAFF. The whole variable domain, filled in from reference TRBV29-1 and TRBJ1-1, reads SAVISQKPSRDICQRGTSLTIQCQVDSQVTMMFWYRQQPGQSLTLIATANQGSEATYESGFVIDKFPISRPNLTFSTLTVSNMSPEDSSIYLCSFQGSGTRAFFGQGTRLTVV.

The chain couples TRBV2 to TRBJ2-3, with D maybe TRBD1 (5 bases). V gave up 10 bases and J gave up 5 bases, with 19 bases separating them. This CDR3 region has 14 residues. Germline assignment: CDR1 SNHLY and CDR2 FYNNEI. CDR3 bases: TGTGCCACCGTAGACCCTTTGGGGCGAGATACGCAGTATTTT. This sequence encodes CATVDPLGRDTQYF.

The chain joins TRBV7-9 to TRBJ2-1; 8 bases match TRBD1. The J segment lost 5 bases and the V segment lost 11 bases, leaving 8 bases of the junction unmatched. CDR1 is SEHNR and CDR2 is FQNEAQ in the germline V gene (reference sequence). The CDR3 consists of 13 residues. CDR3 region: CAGNRGSDNEQFF. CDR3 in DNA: TGTGCCGGTAACAGGGGGTCCGACAATGAGCAGTTCTTC.

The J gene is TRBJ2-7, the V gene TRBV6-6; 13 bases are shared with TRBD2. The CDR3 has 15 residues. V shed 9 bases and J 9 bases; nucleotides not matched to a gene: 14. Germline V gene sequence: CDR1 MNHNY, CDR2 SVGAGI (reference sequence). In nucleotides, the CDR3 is TGTGCCAGTACAACCCGAAGACTAGCGGGGGGTTGGCAGTACTTC. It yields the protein CASTTRRLAGGWQYF.